This T cell receptor beta chain was documented in a study of beta chain features in type 1 diabetes. Study-wide results and limits: Among patients with Type 1 diabetes, TCRB CDR3s were moderately but significantly shorter in every one of the four CD4+ subsets.

The CDR3 is 13 residues long. V lost 7 bases, J lost 2 bases, and 12 bases lay in between. CDR1 is SNHLY and CDR2 is FYNNEI in the germline V gene. The authors sorted CD4+ naive, central memory, regulatory and stem cell-like memory cells via CD45RO/CCR7/CD25/CD127/CD95/CD27. This clone was counted only a few times. The antigen remains undetermined. The sequenced template was cDNA made from the entire isolated RNA. TCRdb's copy holds only in-frame clones and misses some; the assay was immunoSEQ multiplex PCR. This table holds about 250,000 clones, approximately 10% found once. This chain joins TRBV2 and TRBJ2-7, with D unresolved. The sequencing sample was made of naive CD4+ T cells from blood. The clonotype originates from a young man with type 1 diabetes. The chain's CDR3 is CASTRLLAYEQYF. CDR3 in DNA: TGTGCCAGCACGAGACTTCTGGCCTACGAGCAGTACTTC.